The source of this TCR beta chain is a study of Ad26.COV2.S vaccination and SARS-CoV-2 variants. Study overall: COV1001, an Ad26.COV2.S trial, supplied this vaccine-arm donor. Intramuscularly, Ad26.COV2.S was given either once or twice, 56 days apart. The study's findings and limits: Spike-specific TCR breadth was greater in vaccine than placebo recipients.

To note about this clone: As yet, its antigen is unknown.

Measured with immunoSEQ multiplex PCR; TCRdb has only the in-frame clones, and not every one. The sample carries around 250,000 clones, around 88% recorded once. CDR1 and CDR2 (germline): MGHRA, YSYEKL. J was trimmed by 10 bases and V by 3 bases; bases with no gene match: 13. CDR3 size: 17 residues. Treatment in this sample: approximately 18 received Ad26.COV2.S at low or high dose, single or two shots; roughly five received placebo; per-sample allocation not given. Collection of the samples took place on day 63 after the first injection of vaccine or placebo. Participants' vaccine, an Ad26 vector, delivered Wuhan-strain SARS-CoV-2 spike.

The gene calls are TRBV4-1 and TRBJ1-6; 9 bases map to TRBD1. The material sequenced was peripheral blood, taken in a trial of Ad26.COV2.S vaccine versus placebo. The TCR comes from a person between 18 and 65 years old who received the Ad26.COV2.S COVID-19 vaccine or a placebo. Here the CDR3 DNA reads TGCGCCAGCAGCCAGTCCCGGGACAGGGTAAAAGGGTCACCCCTCCACTTT. Its protein is CASSQSRDRVKGSPLHF.